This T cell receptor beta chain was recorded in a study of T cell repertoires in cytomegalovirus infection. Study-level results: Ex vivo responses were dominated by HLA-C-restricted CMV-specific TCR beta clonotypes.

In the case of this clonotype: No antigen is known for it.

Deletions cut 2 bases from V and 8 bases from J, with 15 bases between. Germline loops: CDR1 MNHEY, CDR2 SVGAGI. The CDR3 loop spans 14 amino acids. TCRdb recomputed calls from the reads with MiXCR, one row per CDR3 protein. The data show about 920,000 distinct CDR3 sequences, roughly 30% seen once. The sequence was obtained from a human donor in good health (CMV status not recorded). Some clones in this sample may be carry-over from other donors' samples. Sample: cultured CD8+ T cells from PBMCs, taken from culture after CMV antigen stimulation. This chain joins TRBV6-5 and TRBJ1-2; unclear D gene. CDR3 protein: CASSYGSEIWGYTF. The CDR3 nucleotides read TGTGCCAGCAGTTACGGCTCGGAGATTTGGGGCTACACCTTC.